This TCR beta chain derives from a study of CD8 T cells in ankylosing spondylitis. Concerning this clonotype: Its target is not known.

CDR3 length equals 17 residues. TCRdb re-called the 5' RACE reads through MiXCR, storing one row per CDR3 protein. Altogether about 750,000 distinct CDR3 sequences are present, around 19% being singletons, with the ten largest covering about 19%. Study outcomes and limitations: Apparently characteristic of ankylosing spondylitis blood was a TCR beta motif (roughly eight highly homologous variants).

Sequencing used blood, either unsorted or a sorted T cell fraction (not recorded which). The sequence was collected from a male donor with ankylosing spondylitis. This chain joins TRBV21-1 and TRBJ2-5; TRBD2 was called by the table and not checked on the DNA. TRBV21-1 is a recognized pseudogene. The CDR3 nucleotides are TGTGCCAGCAGCAAAGTGCGTCTAGCGGGAGTACGGGAGACCCAGTACTTC. Its protein is CASSKVRLAGVRETQYF.